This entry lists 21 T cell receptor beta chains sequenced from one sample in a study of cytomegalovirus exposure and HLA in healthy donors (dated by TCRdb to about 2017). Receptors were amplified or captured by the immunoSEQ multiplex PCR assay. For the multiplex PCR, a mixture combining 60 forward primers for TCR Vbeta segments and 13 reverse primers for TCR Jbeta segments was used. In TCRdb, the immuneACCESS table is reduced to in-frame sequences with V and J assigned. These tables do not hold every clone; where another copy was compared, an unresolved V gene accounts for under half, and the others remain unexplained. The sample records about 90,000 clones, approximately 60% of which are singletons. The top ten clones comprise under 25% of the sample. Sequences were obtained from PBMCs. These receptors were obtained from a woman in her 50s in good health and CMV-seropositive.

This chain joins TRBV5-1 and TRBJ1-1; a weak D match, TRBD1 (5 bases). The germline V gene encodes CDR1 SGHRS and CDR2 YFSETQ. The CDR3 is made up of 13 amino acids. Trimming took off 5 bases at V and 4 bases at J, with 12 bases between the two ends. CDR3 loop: CASRTQGGTEAFF. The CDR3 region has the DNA TGCGCCAGCAGAACCCAGGGAGGCACTGAAGCTTTCTTT.

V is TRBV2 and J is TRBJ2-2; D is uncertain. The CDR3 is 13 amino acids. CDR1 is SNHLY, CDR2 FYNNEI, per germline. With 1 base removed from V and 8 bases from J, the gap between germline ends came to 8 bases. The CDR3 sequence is CASSEESRGELFF. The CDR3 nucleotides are TGTGCCAGCAGTGAAGAGAGTAGAGGGGAGCTGTTTTTT.

DNA of the CDR3: TGTGCCAGCAGCGTTACAGGGACCGGGGAGCTGTTTTTT. Protein product: CASSVTGTGELFF. The chain recombines TRBV9 with TRBJ2-2; a weak D match, TRBD1 (6 bases). This CDR3 has 13 residues. Per germline, CDR1 SGDLS and CDR2 YYNGEE. The germline V and J ends were trimmed by 2 bases and 5 bases, with 7 bases remaining between them.

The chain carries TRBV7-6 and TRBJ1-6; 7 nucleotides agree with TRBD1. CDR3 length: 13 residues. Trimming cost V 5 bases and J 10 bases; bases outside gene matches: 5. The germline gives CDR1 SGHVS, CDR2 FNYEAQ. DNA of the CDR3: TGTGCCAGCAGCGAATACAGGGGATCACCCCTCCACTTT. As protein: CASSEYRGSPLHF.

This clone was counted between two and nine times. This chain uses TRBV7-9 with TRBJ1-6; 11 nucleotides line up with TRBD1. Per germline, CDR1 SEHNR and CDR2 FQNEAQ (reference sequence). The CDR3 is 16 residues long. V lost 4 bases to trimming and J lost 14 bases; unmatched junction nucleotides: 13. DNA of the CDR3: TGTGCCAGCAGCTCCACGTCCGGGACAGGGGGATTCACCCTCCACTTT. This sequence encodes CASSSTSGTGGFTLHF.

CDR3 sequence (DNA): TGTGCCAGCAGTTTAAGGGGACAGGGATGGGAACAAGAGACCCAGTACTTC. Translating it yields CASSLRGQGWEQETQYF. The chain combines TRBV27 with TRBJ2-5; 9 bases align to TRBD1. Germline CDR1 and CDR2: MNHEY and SMNVEV (reference sequence). After removal of 2 bases from V and 2 bases from J, the junction contained 9 bases not matched to a gene. The CDR3 runs to 17 residues.

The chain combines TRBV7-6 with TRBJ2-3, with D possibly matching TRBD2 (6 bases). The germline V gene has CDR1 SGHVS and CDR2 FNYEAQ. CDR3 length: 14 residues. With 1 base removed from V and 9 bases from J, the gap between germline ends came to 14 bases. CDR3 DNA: TGTGCCAGCAGCTTAGGACTCGGGGCGGGGACGCAGTATTTT. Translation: CASSLGLGAGTQYF.

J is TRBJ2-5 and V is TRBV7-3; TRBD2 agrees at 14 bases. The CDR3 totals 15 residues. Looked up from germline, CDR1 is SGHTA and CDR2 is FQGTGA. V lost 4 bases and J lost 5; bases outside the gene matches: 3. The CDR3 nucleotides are TGTGCCAGCAGCTCGGGACTAGCGGGGGTGGAGACCCAGTACTTC. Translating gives CASSSGLAGVETQYF.

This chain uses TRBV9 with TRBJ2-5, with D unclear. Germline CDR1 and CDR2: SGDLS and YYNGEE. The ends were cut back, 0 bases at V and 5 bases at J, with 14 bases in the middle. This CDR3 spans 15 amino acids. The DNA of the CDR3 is TGTGCCAGCAGCGTAGATAACTCTAATTTGGAGACCCAGTACTTC. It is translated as CASSVDNSNLETQYF.

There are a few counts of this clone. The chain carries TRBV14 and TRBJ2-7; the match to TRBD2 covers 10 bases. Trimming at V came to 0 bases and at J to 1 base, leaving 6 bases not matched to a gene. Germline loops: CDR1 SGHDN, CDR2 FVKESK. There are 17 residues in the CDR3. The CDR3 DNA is TGTGCCAGCAGCCAAGATCGAATTAGCGGGGGGTCCTACGAGCAGTACTTC. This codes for CASSQDRISGGSYEQYF.

The CDR3 sequence: CASSAVGATNEKLFF. CDR3 DNA: TGTGCCAGCAGCGCCGTTGGAGCAACTAATGAAAAACTGTTTTTT. The gene calls are TRBV7-9 and TRBJ1-4, with unresolved D. The CDR3 has 15 residues. V was clipped by 5 bases and J by 0 bases, with 10 bases between them. Germline assignment: CDR1 SEHNR and CDR2 FQNEAQ (reference sequence). The entire variable domain, with the rest obtained from reference TRBV7-9 and TRBJ1-4, is as follows: DTGVSQNPRHKITKRGQNVTFRCDPISEHNRLYWYRQTLGQGPEFLTYFQNEAQLEKSRLLSDRFSAERPKGSFSTLEIQRTEQGDSAMYLCASSAVGATNEKLFFGSGTQLSVL.

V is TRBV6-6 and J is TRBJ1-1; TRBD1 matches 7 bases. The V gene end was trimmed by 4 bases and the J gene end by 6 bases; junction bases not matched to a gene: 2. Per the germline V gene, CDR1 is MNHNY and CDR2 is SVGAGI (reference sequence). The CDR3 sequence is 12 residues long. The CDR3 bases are TGTGCCAGCAGTTTCCAGGGGGCTGAAGCTTTCTTT. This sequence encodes CASSFQGAEAFF.

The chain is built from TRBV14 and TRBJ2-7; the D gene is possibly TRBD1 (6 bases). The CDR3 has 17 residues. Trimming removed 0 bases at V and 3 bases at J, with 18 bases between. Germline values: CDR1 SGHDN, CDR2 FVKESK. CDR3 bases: TGTGCCAGCAGCCAAGATTTTTCGCTCGGCAGGGGCTACGAGCAGTACTTC. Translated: CASSQDFSLGRGYEQYF. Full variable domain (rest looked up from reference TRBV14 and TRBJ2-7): EAGVTQFPSHSVIEKGQTVTLRCDPISGHDNLYWYRRVMGKEIKFLLHFVKESKQDESGMPNNRFLAERTGGTYSTLKVQPAELEDSGVYFCASSQDFSLGRGYEQYFGPGTRLTVT.

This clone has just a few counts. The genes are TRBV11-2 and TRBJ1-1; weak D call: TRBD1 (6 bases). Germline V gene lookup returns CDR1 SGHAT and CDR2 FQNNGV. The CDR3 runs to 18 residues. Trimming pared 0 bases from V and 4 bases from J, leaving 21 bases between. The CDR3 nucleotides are TGTGCCAGCAGCTTAGACCCCTCCAAGGGGGGGCTTAGCACTGAAGCTTTCTTT. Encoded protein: CASSLDPSKGGLSTEAFF.

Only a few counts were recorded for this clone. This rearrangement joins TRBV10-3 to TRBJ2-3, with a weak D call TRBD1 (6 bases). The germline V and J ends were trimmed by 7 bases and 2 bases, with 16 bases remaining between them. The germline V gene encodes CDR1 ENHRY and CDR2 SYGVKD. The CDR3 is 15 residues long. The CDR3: CAINGRDITTDTQYF. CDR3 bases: TGTGCCATCAATGGTAGGGACATAACCACAGATACGCAGTATTTT.

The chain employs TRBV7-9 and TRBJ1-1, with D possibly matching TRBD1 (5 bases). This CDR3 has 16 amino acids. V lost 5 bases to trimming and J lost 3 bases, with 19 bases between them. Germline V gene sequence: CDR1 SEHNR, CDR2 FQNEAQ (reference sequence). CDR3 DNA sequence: TGTGCCAGCAGCGCGCCCGTGGGACTAAGTGACACTGAAGCTTTCTTT. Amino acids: CASSAPVGLSDTEAFF.

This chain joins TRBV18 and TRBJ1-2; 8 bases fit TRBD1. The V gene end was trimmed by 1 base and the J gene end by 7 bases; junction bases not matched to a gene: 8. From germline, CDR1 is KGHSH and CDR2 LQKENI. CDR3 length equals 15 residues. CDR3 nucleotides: TGTGCCAGCTCACCACTCGGGCAGGGGGCATTTGGCTACACCTTC. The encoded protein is CASSPLGQGAFGYTF.

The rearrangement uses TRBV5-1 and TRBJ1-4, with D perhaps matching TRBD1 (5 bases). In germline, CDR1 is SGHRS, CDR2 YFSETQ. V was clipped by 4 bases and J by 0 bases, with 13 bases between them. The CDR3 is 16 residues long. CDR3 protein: CASSDQGLSTNEKLFF. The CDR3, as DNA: TGCGCCAGCAGCGATCAGGGTTTATCAACTAATGAAAAACTGTTTTTT.

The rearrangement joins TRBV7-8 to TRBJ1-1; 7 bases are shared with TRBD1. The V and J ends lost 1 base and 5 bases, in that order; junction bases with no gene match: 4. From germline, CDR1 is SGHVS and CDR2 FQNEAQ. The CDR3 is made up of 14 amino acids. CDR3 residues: CASSLEAGGTEAFF. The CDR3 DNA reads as TGTGCCAGCAGCTTAGAGGCAGGGGGAACTGAAGCTTTCTTT.

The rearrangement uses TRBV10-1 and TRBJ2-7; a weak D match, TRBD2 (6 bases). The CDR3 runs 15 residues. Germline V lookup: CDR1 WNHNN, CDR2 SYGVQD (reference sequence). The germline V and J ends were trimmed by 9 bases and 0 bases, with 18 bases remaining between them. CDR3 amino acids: CARTRRGSSSYEQYF. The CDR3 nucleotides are TGCGCCAGGACCCGACGGGGGTCGAGCTCCTACGAGCAGTACTTC.

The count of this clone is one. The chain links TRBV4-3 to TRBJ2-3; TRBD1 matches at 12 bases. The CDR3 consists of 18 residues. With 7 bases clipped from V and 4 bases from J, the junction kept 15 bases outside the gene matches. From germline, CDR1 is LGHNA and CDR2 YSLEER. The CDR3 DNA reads TGCGCCAGCACCCTTTCACTTGGGACAGGGGGCGTCGCAGATACGCAGTATTTT. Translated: CASTLSLGTGGVADTQYF.